This paragraph reports one T cell receptor beta chain. Its matching antigen is unknown. Sequenced by immunoSEQ multiplex PCR; TCRdb stores in-frame clones only, minus some. The repertoire holds just under 150,000 clones, with 85% to 90% as singletons. V was trimmed by 3 bases and J by 5 bases, leaving 13 bases between them. Germline V CDR1 and CDR2: MNHNS, SASEGT. The length of the CDR3 is 14 residues. This entry belongs to a study of T cell responses to AZD1222 COVID-19 vaccine. General study results and limits: CD4 TCRs linked to vaccination spanned spike, dominating at 160-218 and 743-854. Scientists sampled the repertoires only once the peak T cell response had passed. Donors, mostly white British, included more females; clonal diversity was possibly underestimated.

Timing groups of about 4 and about 12 weeks for second doses were pooled. The chain couples TRBV6-1 to TRBJ1-2; D is possibly TRBD1 (5 bases). This receptor was obtained from an adult who received the AZD1222 COVID-19 vaccine. This sample comprised peripheral blood, obtained 28 days after the second AZD1222 dose. CDR3 DNA sequence: TGTGCCAGCAGTGATCCAGGGACCATATATGGCTACACCTTC. Its protein is CASSDPGTIYGYTF.